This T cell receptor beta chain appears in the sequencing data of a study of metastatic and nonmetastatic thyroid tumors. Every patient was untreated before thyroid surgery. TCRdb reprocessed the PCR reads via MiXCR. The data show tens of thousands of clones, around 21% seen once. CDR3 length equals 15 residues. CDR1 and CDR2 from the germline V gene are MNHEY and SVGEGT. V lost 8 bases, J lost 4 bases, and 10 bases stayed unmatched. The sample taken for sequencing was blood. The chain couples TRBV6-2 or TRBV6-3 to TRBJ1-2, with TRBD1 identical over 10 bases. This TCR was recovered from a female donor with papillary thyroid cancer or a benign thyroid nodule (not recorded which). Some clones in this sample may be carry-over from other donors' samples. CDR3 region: CASLIYRTGGYGYTF. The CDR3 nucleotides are TGTGCCAGCCTCATATACCGGACAGGGGGCTATGGCTACACCTTC.